This T cell receptor beta chain was recovered during a study of vaccination and CD4 T cells after COVID-19. Overall study context: Convalescent donors were composed of six males and four females, of whom two were Hispanic.

Regarding this clonotype: The antigen is not known.

V shed 3 bases and J 9 bases; nucleotides not matched to a gene: 7. The CDR3 contains 14 residues. Germline CDR1 reads SGHRS; CDR2 reads YFSETQ. The Oncomine TCR Beta short-read assay sequenced DNA from cultured CD4+ T cells. TCRdb re-called the PCR reads with MiXCR, one entry per CDR3 protein. In the table there are approximately 17,000 distinct CDR3 sequences, around 58% of which are singletons. Indicated treatment: approximately nine-day PBMC culture with coronavirus spike peptide pools or control peptides (ViraFEST assay). Antigen-specific T cell expansion with peptide pools preceded TCR sequencing in the ViraFEST approach. Wells that each held a few million PBMCs were cultured with around 9.9 IU/ml IL-2 and approximately 10 ug/ml peptide pools.

This receptor was identified in a human donor who had recovered from COVID-19. V gene TRBV5-1 combines with J gene TRBJ2-1, with 9 bases aligning to TRBD1. Input material: CD4+ T cells from blood, cultured in vitro. CDR3 sequence: CASSSRQGGGEQFF. The DNA of the CDR3 is TGCGCCAGCAGCTCCCGACAGGGGGGAGGTGAGCAGTTCTTC.